This TCR beta chain was identified during a study of T cell changes during pregnancy in multiple sclerosis. Trimming took off 1 base at V and 3 bases at J, with 7 bases between the two ends. The length of the CDR3 is 13 residues. Per germline, CDR1 LNHDA and CDR2 SQIVND (reference sequence). Data came from immunoSEQ multiplex PCR; TCRdb stores just in-frame clones and leaves some out. The table shows 40,000 to 60,000 clones, with roughly 94% occurring only once. This clonotype was obtained from a female donor with multiple sclerosis, enrolled in a pregnancy study. The source was CD8+ T cells from peripheral blood mononuclear cells, collected in the first trimester of pregnancy. The V gene is TRBV19, the J gene TRBJ2-7; D is unresolved. DNA of the CDR3: TGTGCCAGTAGTATAGGACACTTCTACGAGCAGTACTTC. Its translation: CASSIGHFYEQYF. Full variable domain (rest looked up from reference TRBV19 and TRBJ2-7): DGGITQSPKYLFRKEGQNVTLSCEQNLNHDAMYWYRQDPGQGLRLIYYSQIVNDFQKGDIAEGYSVSREKKESFPLTVTSAQKNPTAFYLCASSIGHFYEQYFGPGTRLTVT.